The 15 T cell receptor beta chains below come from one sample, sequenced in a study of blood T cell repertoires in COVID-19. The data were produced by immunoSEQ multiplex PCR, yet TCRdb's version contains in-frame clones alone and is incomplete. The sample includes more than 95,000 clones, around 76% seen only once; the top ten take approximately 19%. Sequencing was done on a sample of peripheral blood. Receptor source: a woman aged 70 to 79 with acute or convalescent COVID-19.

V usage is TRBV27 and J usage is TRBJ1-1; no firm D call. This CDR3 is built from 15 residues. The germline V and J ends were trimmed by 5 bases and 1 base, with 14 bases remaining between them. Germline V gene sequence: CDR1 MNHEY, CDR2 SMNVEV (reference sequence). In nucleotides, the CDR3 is TGTGCCAGCAGTCCCCGTCTCGAGGGGAACACTGAAGCTTTCTTT. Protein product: CASSPRLEGNTEAFF.

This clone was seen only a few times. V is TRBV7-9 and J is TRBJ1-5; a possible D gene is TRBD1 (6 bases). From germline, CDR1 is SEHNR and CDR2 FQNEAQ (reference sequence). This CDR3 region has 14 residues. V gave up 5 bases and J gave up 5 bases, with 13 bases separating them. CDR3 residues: CASSSATGYQPQHF. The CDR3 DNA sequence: TGTGCCAGCAGCAGCGCGACAGGATATCAGCCCCAGCATTTT.

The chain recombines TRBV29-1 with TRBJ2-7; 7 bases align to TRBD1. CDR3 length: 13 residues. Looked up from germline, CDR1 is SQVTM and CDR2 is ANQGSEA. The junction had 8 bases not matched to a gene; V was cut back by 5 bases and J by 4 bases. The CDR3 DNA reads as TGCAGCGTTTTAAGGGACAGTGAGTACGAGCAGTACTTC. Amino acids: CSVLRDSEYEQYF.

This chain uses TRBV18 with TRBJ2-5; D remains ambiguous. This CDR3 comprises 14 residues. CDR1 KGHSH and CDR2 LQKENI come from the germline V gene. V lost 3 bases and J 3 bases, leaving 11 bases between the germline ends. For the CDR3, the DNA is TGTGCCAGCTCACCGATAAAAGCTGAAGAGACCCAGTACTTC. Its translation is CASSPIKAEETQYF.

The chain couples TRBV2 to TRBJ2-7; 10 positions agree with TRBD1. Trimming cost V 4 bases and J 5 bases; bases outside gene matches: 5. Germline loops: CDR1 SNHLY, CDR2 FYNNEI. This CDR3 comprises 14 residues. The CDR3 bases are TGTGCCAGCAGTGCGGGGACAGGGGTCAACGAGCAGTACTTC. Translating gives CASSAGTGVNEQYF.

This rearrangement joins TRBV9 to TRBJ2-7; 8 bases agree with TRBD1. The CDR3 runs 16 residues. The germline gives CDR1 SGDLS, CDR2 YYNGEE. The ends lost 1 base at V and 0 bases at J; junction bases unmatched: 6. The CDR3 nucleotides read TGTGCCAGCAGCGTAATGGGACAGGCTAGCTCCTACGAGCAGTACTTC. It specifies CASSVMGQASSYEQYF.

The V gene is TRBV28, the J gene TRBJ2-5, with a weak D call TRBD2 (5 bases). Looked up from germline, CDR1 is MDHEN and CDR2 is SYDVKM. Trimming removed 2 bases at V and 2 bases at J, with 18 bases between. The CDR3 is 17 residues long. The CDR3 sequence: CASSLTRAPRLQETQYF. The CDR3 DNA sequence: TGTGCCAGCAGTTTAACTAGAGCCCCTAGATTACAAGAGACCCAGTACTTC.

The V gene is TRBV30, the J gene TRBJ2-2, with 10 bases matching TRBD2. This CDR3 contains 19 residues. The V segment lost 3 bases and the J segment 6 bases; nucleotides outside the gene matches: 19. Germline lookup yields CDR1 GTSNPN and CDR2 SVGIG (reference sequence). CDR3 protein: CAWREGILAGGLNSGELFF. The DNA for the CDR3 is TGTGCCTGGAGGGAGGGTATATTAGCGGGGGGCCTAAATTCCGGGGAGCTGTTTTTT.

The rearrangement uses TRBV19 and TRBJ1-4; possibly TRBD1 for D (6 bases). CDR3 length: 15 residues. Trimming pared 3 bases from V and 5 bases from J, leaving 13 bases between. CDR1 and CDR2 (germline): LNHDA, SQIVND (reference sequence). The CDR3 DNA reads TGTGCCAGTAGTATTGTCAGGGGCGCGAATGAAAAACTGTTTTTT. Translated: CASSIVRGANEKLFF.

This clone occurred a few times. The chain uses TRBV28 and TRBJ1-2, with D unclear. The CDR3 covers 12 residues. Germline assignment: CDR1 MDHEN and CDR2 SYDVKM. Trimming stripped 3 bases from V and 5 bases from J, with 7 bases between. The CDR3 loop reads CASSLGVYGYTF. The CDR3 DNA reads TGTGCCAGCAGTTTGGGAGTGTATGGCTACACCTTC.

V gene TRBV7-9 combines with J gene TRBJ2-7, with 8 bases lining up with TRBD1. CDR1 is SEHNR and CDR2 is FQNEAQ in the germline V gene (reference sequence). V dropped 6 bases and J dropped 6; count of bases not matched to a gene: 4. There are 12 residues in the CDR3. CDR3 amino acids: CASSSGQGEQYF. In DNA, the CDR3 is TGTGCCAGCAGTTCCGGACAGGGCGAGCAGTACTTC.

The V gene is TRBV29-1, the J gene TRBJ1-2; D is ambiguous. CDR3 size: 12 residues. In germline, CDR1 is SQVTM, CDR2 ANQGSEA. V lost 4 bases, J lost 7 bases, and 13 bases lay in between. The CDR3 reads CSVAGSGPGYTF. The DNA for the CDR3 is TGCAGCGTTGCGGGGAGTGGACCTGGCTACACCTTC. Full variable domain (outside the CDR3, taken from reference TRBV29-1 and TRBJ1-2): SAVISQKPSRDICQRGTSLTIQCQVDSQVTMMFWYRQQPGQSLTLIATANQGSEATYESGFVIDKFPISRPNLTFSTLTVSNMSPEDSSIYLCSVAGSGPGYTFGSGTRLTVV.

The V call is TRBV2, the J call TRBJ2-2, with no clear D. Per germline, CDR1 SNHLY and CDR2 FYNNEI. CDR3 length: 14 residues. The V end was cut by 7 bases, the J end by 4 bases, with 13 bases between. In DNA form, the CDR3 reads TGTGCCAGCATCTCTGAGAAAATCACCGGGGAGCTGTTTTTT. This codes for CASISEKITGELFF.

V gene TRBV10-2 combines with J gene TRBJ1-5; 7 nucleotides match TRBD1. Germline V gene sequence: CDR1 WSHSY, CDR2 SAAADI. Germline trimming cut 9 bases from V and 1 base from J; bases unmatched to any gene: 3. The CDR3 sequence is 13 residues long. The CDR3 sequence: CASSGGSNQPQHF. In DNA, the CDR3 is TGCGCCAGTTCAGGGGGGAGCAATCAGCCCCAGCATTTT.

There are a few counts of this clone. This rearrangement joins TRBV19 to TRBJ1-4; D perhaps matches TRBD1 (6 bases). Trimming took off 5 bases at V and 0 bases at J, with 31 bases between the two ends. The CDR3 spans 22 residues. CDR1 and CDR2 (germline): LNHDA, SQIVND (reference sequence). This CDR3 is CASSPDSSAGAATIATNEKLFF. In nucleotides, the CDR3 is TGTGCCAGTAGTCCGGACAGCTCTGCTGGCGCTGCGACCATTGCAACTAATGAAAAACTGTTTTTT.